This T cell receptor beta chain was identified in a study of T cells in localized non-small cell lung cancer. Notes on this clone: Its antigen remains unidentified.

Clones were read by immunoSEQ multiplex PCR, and TCRdb kept only the in-frame ones, dropping some. The sample shows about 91,000 clones, about 87% of them seen only once. Broader study findings: Exceeding tumor, uninvolved adjacent lung had the highest T cell clonality.

This CDR3 comprises 14 residues. Germline V CDR1 and CDR2: MNHNS, SASEGT. V gave up 8 bases and J gave up 5 bases; unmatched junction bases: 7. This chain joins TRBV6-1 and TRBJ1-4, with 8 bases identical to TRBD1. The sequence was collected from a man between 40 and 70 years old with stage I squamous cell lung carcinoma. Sequenced material: peripheral blood, taken before any cancer treatment. For the CDR3, the DNA is TGTGCCAGCTGCCCTACAGGGGGGAATGAAAAACTGTTTTTT. It codes for CASCPTGGNEKLFF.